The 20 T cell receptor beta chains below come from one sample, sequenced in a study of shared clonotypes between healthy human individuals. Produced via immunoSEQ multiplex PCR; TCRdb's table is partial and in-frame only. The table shows about 1.9 million clones, with around 95% occurring only once. Terminally differentiated effector memory CD45RA+ cells were excluded by CCR7 positive selection of CD45RO-negative cells. The sequenced material came from naive CD8+ T cells from PBMCs. These receptors all stem from a man aged 18 to 29 in good health. Some clones in this sample may be carry-over from other donors' samples.

Only a few counts were recorded for this clone. The rearrangement joins TRBV27 to TRBJ1-1, with a tentative D call TRBD1 (5 bases). V gave up 8 bases and J gave up 3 bases, with 10 bases separating them. Germline V gene data show CDR1 as MNHEY and CDR2 as SMNVEV (reference sequence). CDR3 size: 12 residues. The CDR3 DNA sequence: TGTGCCAGCCAAGGGGTGTACACTGAAGCTTTCTTT. This encodes CASQGVYTEAFF.

V gene TRBV6-1 combines with J gene TRBJ2-7; the D is unclear. The CDR3 is 13 residues long. Per the germline V gene, CDR1 is MNHNS and CDR2 is SASEGT. V was shortened by 5 bases and J by 2 bases, with 10 bases between the two germline ends. The chain's CDR3 is CASSNSRAYEQYF. The DNA of the CDR3 is TGTGCCAGCAGTAACTCCCGGGCCTACGAGCAGTACTTC.

This sequence joins TRBV13 and TRBJ2-7, with TRBD2 as a possible D gene (5 bases). V was pared by 2 bases and J by 5 bases, with 10 bases between. The CDR3 is 13 amino acids. Germline V CDR1 and CDR2: PRHDT, FYEKMQ (reference sequence). CDR3 nucleotides: TGTGCCAGCAGCTTACACCCAGCGGACGAGCAGTACTTC. Translated, it gives CASSLHPADEQYF.

With regard to this clone: The sample contains more than one DNA sequence encoding this CDR3. The rearrangement uses TRBV28 and TRBJ1-1; 7 bases agree with TRBD1. V shed 6 bases and J 1 base; nucleotides not matched to a gene: 2. Germline assignment: CDR1 MDHEN and CDR2 SYDVKM. This CDR3 region has 13 residues. The CDR3 DNA sequence: TGTGCCAGCAGGGGGGACAGGAACACTGAAGCTTTCTTT. This encodes CASRGDRNTEAFF.

The CDR3 bases are TGTGCCAGCAGTGCTCACAGGGGGGCCTACGAGCAGTACTTC. Translated, it gives CASSAHRGAYEQYF. The V gene is TRBV27, the J gene TRBJ2-7; the match to TRBD1 covers 8 bases. Germline CDR1 reads MNHEY; CDR2 reads SMNVEV (reference sequence). The length of the CDR3 is 14 residues. V trimming: 5 bases; J trimming: 2 bases; junction bases outside the gene matches: 5.

The V call is TRBV2, the J call TRBJ2-5; D is unresolved. The V and J ends lost 2 bases and 1 base respectively, with 8 bases between them. CDR3 size: 14 residues. Germline V gene sequence: CDR1 SNHLY, CDR2 FYNNEI. The CDR3 DNA is TGTGCCAGCAGTGAACCGGCCCTCCAAGAGACCCAGTACTTC. Its translation is CASSEPALQETQYF.

This chain connects TRBV9 to TRBJ2-7, with D possibly being TRBD1 (5 bases). CDR1 SGDLS and CDR2 YYNGEE come from the germline V gene. Trimming left V 4 bases short and J 2 bases short, with 16 bases between. CDR3 length equals 15 residues. For the CDR3, the DNA is TGTGCCAGCAGCCTTGGGGCAGGAGCACCCTACGAGCAGTACTTC. Its protein is CASSLGAGAPYEQYF. Full variable domain (remainder filled in from reference TRBV9 and TRBJ2-7): DSGVTQTPKHLITATGQRVTLRCSPRSGDLSVYWYQQSLDQGLQFLIQYYNGEERAKGNILERFSAQQFPDLHSELNLSSLELGDSALYFCASSLGAGAPYEQYFGPGTRLTVT.

A single count supports this clone. The chain employs TRBV6-5 and TRBJ2-3, with D perhaps TRBD2 (5 bases). V was cut by 6 bases and J by 6 bases, with 13 bases left in between. The CDR3 runs 13 residues. The germline gives CDR1 MNHEY, CDR2 SVGAGI. In DNA, the CDR3 is TGTGCCAGCAGCTTCGTCGAGGGTGATACGCAGTATTTT. Its translation: CASSFVEGDTQYF.

The chain couples TRBV13 to TRBJ1-2, with 9 bases fitting TRBD1. The J segment lost 7 bases and the V segment lost 5 bases, leaving 8 bases of the junction unmatched. This CDR3 has 14 residues. Germline V gene sequence: CDR1 PRHDT, CDR2 FYEKMQ (reference sequence). The CDR3 coding sequence is TGTGCCAGCAGCCCTTGGACAGGGGCCCTTGGCTACACCTTC. It is translated as CASSPWTGALGYTF. Drawing the rest from reference TRBV13 and TRBJ1-2, the complete variable domain is AAGVIQSPRHLIKEKRETATLKCYPIPRHDTVYWYQQGPGQDPQFLISFYEKMQSDKGSIPDRFSAQQFSDYHSELNMSSLELGDSALYFCASSPWTGALGYTFGSGTRLTVV.

The rearrangement joins TRBV6-6 to TRBJ2-3, with TRBD2 as a possible D gene (5 bases). V gave up 0 bases and J gave up 6 bases, with 13 bases separating them. The CDR3 has 15 amino acids. CDR1 MNHNY and CDR2 SVGAGI come from the germline V gene (reference sequence). The CDR3 protein is CASSYSMVPGDTQYF. The CDR3 DNA follows: TGTGCCAGCAGTTACTCGATGGTCCCGGGGGATACGCAGTATTTT.

The chain combines TRBV2 with TRBJ1-1; D is unresolved. Per the germline V gene, CDR1 is SNHLY and CDR2 is FYNNEI. V shed 6 bases and J shed 4 bases, with 3 bases lying between them. The CDR3 runs 10 residues. The CDR3 DNA follows: TGTGCCAGCAGGGTCACTGAAGCTTTCTTT. Its protein is CASRVTEAFF.

V gene TRBV9 combines with J gene TRBJ2-2, with TRBD1 matching 7 bases. After removal of 4 bases from V and 2 bases from J, the junction contained 8 bases not matched to a gene. Germline CDR1 reads SGDLS; CDR2 reads YYNGEE. This CDR3 comprises 16 residues. DNA of the CDR3: TGTGCCAGCAGCCAAAGGGGGACAGACAACACCGGGGAGCTGTTTTTT. Translated: CASSQRGTDNTGELFF.

The chain uses TRBV13 and TRBJ2-2; 8 bases match TRBD1. CDR1 PRHDT and CDR2 FYEKMQ come from the germline V gene (reference sequence). V was clipped by 4 bases and J by 4 bases; unmatched bases: 8. The CDR3 consists of 16 residues. The CDR3 sequence is CASSSDRARGTGELFF. In DNA form, the CDR3 reads TGTGCCAGCAGCTCGGACAGGGCGCGGGGCACCGGGGAGCTGTTTTTT.

The J gene is TRBJ1-1, the V gene TRBV10-3; 12 nucleotides align to TRBD1. Germline CDR1 and CDR2: ENHRY and SYGVKD. This CDR3 spans 17 amino acids. V trimming: 1 base; J trimming: 2 bases; junction bases outside the gene matches: 5. CDR3 sequence (DNA): TGTGCCATCAGTGAGTGGGGGACAGGGGGCGCCAACACTGAAGCTTTCTTT. This codes for CAISEWGTGGANTEAFF.

With respect to this clone: The junction does not match germline at one end; this may be a read error. The rearrangement uses TRBV7-6 and TRBJ2-7, with 11 bases matching TRBD1. This CDR3 region has 16 residues. CDR1 is SGHVS and CDR2 is FNYEAQ in the germline V gene. The DNA for the CDR3 is TGTGCCAGCAGCCCAGGACAGGGGGCGCGTTTCTCGGCCTTAAGCTTC. Its translation is CASSPGQGARFSALSF.

The chain has TRBV28 and TRBJ2-3; D is ambiguous. This CDR3 spans 14 amino acids. Germline V CDR1 and CDR2: MDHEN, SYDVKM. V was pared by 2 bases and J by 2 bases, with 8 bases between. In DNA, the CDR3 is TGTGCCAGCAGTTTAGTTGTCACCACAGATACGCAGTATTTT. Translating it yields CASSLVVTTDTQYF.

The rearrangement uses TRBV6-1 and TRBJ1-6, with a possible D match to TRBD1 (6 bases). With 1 base removed from V and 19 bases from J, the gap between germline ends came to 11 bases. In germline, CDR1 is MNHNS, CDR2 SASEGT. The CDR3 consists of 11 residues. The CDR3 reads CASSEETGWHF. The DNA of the CDR3 is TGTGCCAGCAGTGAAGAAACAGGGTGGCACTTT.

The V call is TRBV4-2, the J call TRBJ2-7; 8 bases line up with TRBD2. This CDR3 is built from 14 residues. Trimming cost V 0 bases and J 4 bases; bases outside gene matches: 2. Germline V gives CDR1 LGHNA, CDR2 YNFKEQ. The CDR3 DNA is TGTGCCAGCAGCCAAGAACTAGCGGATTACGAGCAGTACTTC. It encodes CASSQELADYEQYF.

Notes on this clone: The same CDR3 is also encoded by other DNA sequences in this sample. The chain couples TRBV27 to TRBJ1-5, with D perhaps matching TRBD1 (6 bases). Germline-derived CDR1 and CDR2 are MNHEY and SMNVEV (reference sequence). The V and J ends lost 3 bases and 6 bases respectively, with 12 bases between them. CDR3 length: 14 amino acids. The CDR3 reads CASSFGGRGQPQHF. In DNA, the CDR3 is TGTGCCAGCAGTTTCGGGGGGCGGGGTCAGCCCCAGCATTTT.

The rearrangement links TRBV4-3 to TRBJ2-7; D not resolved. Trimming stripped 4 bases from V and 3 bases from J, with 10 bases between. CDR1 and CDR2 from the germline V gene are LGHNA and YSLEER. This CDR3 is built from 13 residues. CDR3: CASSPRHNYEQYF. The CDR3 DNA follows: TGCGCCAGCAGCCCAAGGCACAACTACGAGCAGTACTTC.